The clone carrying this T cell receptor beta chain was recorded at least ten times. As yet, its antigen is unknown. This CDR3 is 13 amino acids long. Germline V lookup: CDR1 LGHDT, CDR2 YNNKEL (reference sequence). Deletions cut 4 bases from V and 10 bases from J, with 16 bases between. This record belongs to a study of T cells in Graves' hyperthyroidism and ophthalmopathy. Under 3 months was the duration of disease in ophthalmopathy patients, who also had a Clinical Activity Score of at least 3 and a NOSPECS grade of at least 4. Based on clinical symptoms, serum thyroxine and TRAb, thyroid ultrasound and orbital computed tomography, diagnoses were reached. The source of the PBMCs was approximately 9.5 ml of fresh peripheral blood. RNA transcripts provided the source from which TCR beta CDR3 regions were amplified. TCR CDR3 underwent first-round RT-PCR with the HTBI primer set. Each CDR3 protein gets one entry after TCRdb re-called the multiplex PCR reads with MiXCR. The sample lists around 600,000 distinct CDR3 sequences; 14% were seen once.

Points from the study as a whole: Most expanded thyroid clonotypes above 0.001 also appeared in blood.

This rearrangement joins TRBV3-1 to TRBJ1-1, with D maybe TRBD1 (6 bases). This sequence was found in a young woman with Graves' ophthalmopathy. Material for sequencing was blood. CDR3 protein: CASSPHRRGGAFF. CDR3 in DNA: TGTGCCAGCAGCCCCCACAGGAGGGGGGGAGCTTTCTTT.